This is a list of T cell receptor beta chains from one sample in a study of cytotoxic CD8 clonotypes in ibrutinib-treated CLL. Sequencing was performed with immunoSEQ multiplex PCR; in TCRdb, only in-frame clones are kept and a portion is missing. The sample yields about 49,000 clones, roughly 57% seen once. This specimen was PBMCs, taken after 12 months of ibrutinib treatment. All receptors derive from a human donor with chronic lymphocytic leukemia. Both conserved end residues are part of each CDR3. A D gene is named only where the DNA matches it firmly. Expanded clones are given a class, and other clones once, few, many or no size at all.

V	D	size	J	DNA	CDR3
TRBV2	TRBD1	-	TRBJ1-4	TGTGCCAGCAGTGACAGGGGGCTTGGTAATGAAAAACTGTTTTTT	CASSDRGLGNEKLFF
TRBV6-1	TRBD1	few	TRBJ1-2	TGTGCCAGCAGTGAAAATGGGCAGGGGGCGGCGGGCTACACCTTC	CASSENGQGAAGYTF
TRBV2	TRBD2	-	TRBJ2-1	TGTGCCAGAACTAGCGGGATTAATGAGCAGTTCTTC	CARTSGINEQFF
TRBV11-2	-	-	TRBJ1-1	TGTGCCAGCAGCTTAGAGCGTGACACTGAAGCTTTCTTT	CASSLERDTEAFF
TRBV11-2	-	-	TRBJ2-3	TGTGCCAGCAGCTTCACAGATACGCAGTATTTT	CASSFTDTQYF
TRBV29-1	TRBD1	-	TRBJ2-3	TGCAGCGTTGAATCGGACAGGGCCACAGATACGCAGTATTTT	CSVESDRATDTQYF
TRBV30	-	once	TRBJ2-1	TGTGCCTGGACGCGGAGGGGTGCTGGTGAGCAGTTCTTC	CAWTRRGAGEQFF
TRBV21-1	-	few	TRBJ2-7	TGTGCCAGCAGCACAAGACAGCTACAGTACTTC	CASSTRQLQYF
TRBV18	TRBD1	-	TRBJ2-7	TGTGCCAGCTCACCGGGACAGGGGGAGGACGAGCAGTACTTC	CASSPGQGEDEQYF
TRBV4-2	TRBD2	-	TRBJ2-7	TGTGCCAGCAGCTTGGTTCCTAGCGGAAGCTCCTACGAGCAGTACTTC	CASSLVPSGSSYEQYF
TRBV5-6	-	few	TRBJ2-5	TGTGCCAGCAGCTTGGTGGGCGACTCGACACTCCAAGAGACCCAGTACTTC	CASSLVGDSTLQETQYF
TRBV25-1	TRBD2	many	TRBJ2-1	TGTGCCAGCAGTGAAGCTAGCGGGAGGGCCACCTACAATGAGCAGTTCTTC	CASSEASGRATYNEQFF
TRBV19	-	-	TRBJ1-1	TGTGCCAGTAGTATCCGACGGGGTGAAGCTTTCTTT	CASSIRRGEAFF
TRBV2	-	-	TRBJ2-7	TGTGCCAGCAGTTTGGACAAGTCCTACGAGCAGTACTTC	CASSLDKSYEQYF
TRBV6-1	TRBD1	-	TRBJ1-5	TGTGCCAGCAGCCAAACAGGGGGGGGTCAGCCCCAGCATTTT	CASSQTGGGQPQHF
TRBV2	-	-	TRBJ1-5	TGTGCCAGCAGTGTCAAAGGGCCCTATAGCAATCAGCCCCAGCATTTT	CASSVKGPYSNQPQHF
TRBV27	-	-	TRBJ2-7	TGTGCCAGCAGTAGTATCTCCTACGAGCAGTACTTC	CASSSISYEQYF
TRBV7-2	TRBD2	-	TRBJ2-7	TGTGCCAGCAGCTTGCCTAGCGGAGCCTACGAGCAGTACTTC	CASSLPSGAYEQYF
TRBV19	TRBD1	-	TRBJ1-4	TGTGCCAGTAGTCCCGGGACAGGGGGCTCGAGGGAAAAACTGTTTTTT	CASSPGTGGSREKLFF
TRBV9	-	few	TRBJ2-5	TGTGCCAGCAGCTCCCCGAACGTCCAAGAGACCCAGTACTTC	CASSSPNVQETQYF
TRBV7-2	-	-	TRBJ1-1	TGTGCCAGCAGCTTAGTGTTTAGCGGGGCCCGGGCTTTCTTT	CASSLVFSGARAFF
TRBV29-1	-	few	TRBJ1-4	TGCAGCGTTGGGAGGGGGTCTAATGAAAAACTGTTTTTT	CSVGRGSNEKLFF
TRBV5-1	-	-	TRBJ1-2	TGCGCCAGCAGCTTGGAACGGACTGATGGCTACACCTTC	CASSLERTDGYTF
TRBV4-2	TRBD2	-	TRBJ2-2	TGTGCCAGCAGCCAAGAGGGGACTAGCGACACCGGGGAGCTGTTTTTT	CASSQEGTSDTGELFF
TRBV18	TRBD1	many	TRBJ1-5	TGTGCCAGCTCACCCGGGACAGAGTCCCAGCCCCAGCATTTT	CASSPGTESQPQHF
TRBV6-1	-	-	TRBJ2-7	TGTGCCAGCACCCCCCGGCCGACCGACTACGAGCAGTACTTC	CASTPRPTDYEQYF
TRBV5-1	-	-	TRBJ2-1	TGCGCCAGCTCGCGACTTGGGACCCTCGCCTACAATGAGCAGTTCTTC	CASSRLGTLAYNEQFF
TRBV6-1	-	few	TRBJ2-2	TGTGCCAGCAAGTCCCTAGGGGAGCTGTTTTTT	CASKSLGELFF
TRBV19	-	-	TRBJ1-5	TGTGCCAGTAGTATGGCCAGGACTTATAGCAATCAGCCCCAGCATTTT	CASSMARTYSNQPQHF
TRBV28	-	once	TRBJ2-7	TGTGCCAGCAGTTTATTAAGGGCCCCTAACTACGAGCAGTACTTC	CASSLLRAPNYEQYF
TRBV6-1	-	-	TRBJ2-7	TGTGCCAGCAGACCGGGAAGAGGGACCTACGAGCAGTACTTC	CASRPGRGTYEQYF
TRBV18	-	few	TRBJ2-7	TGTGCCAGCTCACCCCGGAGAGGGTCCTATACCTACGAGCAGTACTTC	CASSPRRGSYTYEQYF
TRBV5-1	TRBD2	few	TRBJ2-1	TGCGCCAGCAACCCATACTCGGGAGGCGGTAATGAGCAGTTCTTC	CASNPYSGGGNEQFF
TRBV11-1	-	-	TRBJ1-5	TGTGCCAGCAGCGTCGGGGGAGGGGTGGGTCAGCCCCAGCATTTT	CASSVGGGVGQPQHF
TRBV2	-	-	TRBJ1-1	TGTGCCAGCAGGGAAGGGCCTCCAGACACTGAAGCTTTCTTT	CASREGPPDTEAFF
TRBV27	TRBD1	-	TRBJ2-3	TGTGCCAGCACCACAATTACGACAAGACAGGGGGCGTCAGATACGCAGTATTTT	CASTTITTRQGASDTQYF
TRBV18	TRBD1	-	TRBJ2-6	TGTGCCAGCTCACCGACAGGGGCTTACTCTGGGGCCAACGTCCTGACTTTC	CASSPTGAYSGANVLTF
TRBV9	-	-	TRBJ2-5	TGTGCCAGCAGCGTAGGAGAGAATCAAGAGACCCAGTACTTC	CASSVGENQETQYF